The following is a TCR beta chain sequence with its context. This entry belongs to a study of CD8 T cells in Susac syndrome. Germline V gives CDR1 SGHRS, CDR2 YFSETQ. Trimming pared 7 bases from V and 3 bases from J, leaving 7 bases between. The CDR3 length is 11 residues. Sequencing of TCR beta was undertaken in CD8+ and CD4+ T cells derived from blood. Multiple sclerosis controls were treatment-naive patients with stable or active relapsing-remitting disease. Isolation of CD8+ and CD4+ T cells was performed negatively, whereas enrichment of TEMRA cells was done by FACS. RNA, at about 0.45 to 1 ug, was reverse transcribed with random hexamers. With immunoSEQ multiplex PCR, TCR beta CDR3 was amplified across 54 Vbeta and 13 Jbeta. From the immunoSEQ multiplex PCR reads, TCRdb called clonotypes with MiXCR, one entry per CDR3 protein. The sample yields approximately 180,000 distinct CDR3 sequences, more than 90% seen once.

The chain links TRBV5-1 to TRBJ2-5; D remains unclear. Material for sequencing was CD4+ T cells from PBMCs. The source is a human donor with multiple sclerosis. CDR3 protein: CASLIEETQYF. The CDR3 DNA sequence: TGCGCCAGCCTGATCGAAGAGACCCAGTACTTC.